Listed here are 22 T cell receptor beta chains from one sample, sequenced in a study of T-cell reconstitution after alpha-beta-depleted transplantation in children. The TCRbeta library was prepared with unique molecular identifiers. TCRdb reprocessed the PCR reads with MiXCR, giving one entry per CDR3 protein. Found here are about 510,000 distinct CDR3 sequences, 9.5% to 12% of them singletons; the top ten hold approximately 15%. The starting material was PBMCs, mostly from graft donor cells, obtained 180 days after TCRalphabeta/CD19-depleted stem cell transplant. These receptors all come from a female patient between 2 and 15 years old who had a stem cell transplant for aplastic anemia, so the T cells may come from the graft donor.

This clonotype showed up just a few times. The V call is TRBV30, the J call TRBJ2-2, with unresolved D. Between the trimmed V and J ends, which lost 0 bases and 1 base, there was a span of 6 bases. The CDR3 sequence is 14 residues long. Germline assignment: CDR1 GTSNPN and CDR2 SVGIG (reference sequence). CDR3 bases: TGTGCCTGGAGTGTAAAGCAGAACACCGGGGAGCTGTTTTTT. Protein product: CAWSVKQNTGELFF.

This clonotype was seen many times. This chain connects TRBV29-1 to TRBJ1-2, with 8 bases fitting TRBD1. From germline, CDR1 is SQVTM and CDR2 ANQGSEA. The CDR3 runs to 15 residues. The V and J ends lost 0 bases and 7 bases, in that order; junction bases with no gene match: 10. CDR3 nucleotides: TGCAGCGTTGAAGATCAGGCGGACAGGGAGCGTGGCTACACCTTC. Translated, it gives CSVEDQADRERGYTF.

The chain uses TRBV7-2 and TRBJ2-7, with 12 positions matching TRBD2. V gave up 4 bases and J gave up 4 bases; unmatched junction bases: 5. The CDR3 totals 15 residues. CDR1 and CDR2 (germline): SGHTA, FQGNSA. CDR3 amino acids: CASSYAGTSGYEQYV. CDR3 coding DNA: TGTGCCAGCAGCTACGCCGGGACTAGCGGGTACGAGCAGTACGTC.

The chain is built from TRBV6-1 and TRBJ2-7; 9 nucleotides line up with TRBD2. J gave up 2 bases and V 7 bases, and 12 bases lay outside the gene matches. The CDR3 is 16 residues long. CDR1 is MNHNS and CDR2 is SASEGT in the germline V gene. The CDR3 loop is CASTIAGANKAYEQYF. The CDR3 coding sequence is TGTGCCAGCACCATAGCGGGGGCAAACAAAGCCTACGAGCAGTACTTC.

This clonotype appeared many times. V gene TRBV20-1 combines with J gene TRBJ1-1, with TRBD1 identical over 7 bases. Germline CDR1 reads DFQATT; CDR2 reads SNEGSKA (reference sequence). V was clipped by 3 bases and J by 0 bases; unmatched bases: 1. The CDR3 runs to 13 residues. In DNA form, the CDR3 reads TGCAGTGCTAGGGGACAGATGAACACTGAAGCTTTCTTT. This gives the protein CSARGQMNTEAFF.

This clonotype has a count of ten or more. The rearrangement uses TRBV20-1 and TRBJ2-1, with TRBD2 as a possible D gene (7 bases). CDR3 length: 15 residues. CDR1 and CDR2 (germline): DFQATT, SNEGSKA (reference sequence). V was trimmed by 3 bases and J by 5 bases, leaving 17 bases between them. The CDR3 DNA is TGCAGTGCTAGGGCCTGGGGGGGGCGGGACAATGAGCAGTTCTTC. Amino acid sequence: CSARAWGGRDNEQFF.

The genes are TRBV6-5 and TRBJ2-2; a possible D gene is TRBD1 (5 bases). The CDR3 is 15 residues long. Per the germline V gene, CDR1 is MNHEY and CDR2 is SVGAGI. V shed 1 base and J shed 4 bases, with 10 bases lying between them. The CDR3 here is CASSYYQGPTGELFF. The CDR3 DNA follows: TGTGCCAGCAGTTACTATCAGGGTCCCACCGGGGAGCTGTTTTTT.

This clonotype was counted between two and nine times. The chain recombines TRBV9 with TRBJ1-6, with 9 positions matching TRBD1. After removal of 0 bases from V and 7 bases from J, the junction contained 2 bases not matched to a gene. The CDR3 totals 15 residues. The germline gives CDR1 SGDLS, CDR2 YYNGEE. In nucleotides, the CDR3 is TGTGCCAGCAGCGTAGTTGGGACAGGGAATTCACCCCTCCACTTT. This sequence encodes CASSVVGTGNSPLHF.

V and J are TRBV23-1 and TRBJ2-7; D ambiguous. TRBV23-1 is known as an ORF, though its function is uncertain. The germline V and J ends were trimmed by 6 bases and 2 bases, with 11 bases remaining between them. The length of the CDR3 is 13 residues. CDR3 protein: CASSVRLTYEQYV. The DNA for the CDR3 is TGCGCCAGCAGCGTCAGGTTAACCTACGAGCAGTACGTC.

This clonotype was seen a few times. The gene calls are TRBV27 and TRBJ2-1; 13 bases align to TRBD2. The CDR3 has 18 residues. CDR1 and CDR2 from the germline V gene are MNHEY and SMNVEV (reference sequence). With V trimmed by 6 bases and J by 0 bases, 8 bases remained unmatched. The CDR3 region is CASRTGTSGTSSYNEQFF. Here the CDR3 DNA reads TGTGCCAGCAGAACCGGGACTAGCGGGACCAGCTCCTACAATGAGCAGTTCTTC.

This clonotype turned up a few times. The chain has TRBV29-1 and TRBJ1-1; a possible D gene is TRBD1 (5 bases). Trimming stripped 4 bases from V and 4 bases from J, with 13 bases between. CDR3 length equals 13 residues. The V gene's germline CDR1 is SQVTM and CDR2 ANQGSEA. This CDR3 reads CSVGTGGGTEAFF. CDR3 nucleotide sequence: TGCAGCGTTGGGACGGGGGGAGGCACTGAAGCTTTCTTT.

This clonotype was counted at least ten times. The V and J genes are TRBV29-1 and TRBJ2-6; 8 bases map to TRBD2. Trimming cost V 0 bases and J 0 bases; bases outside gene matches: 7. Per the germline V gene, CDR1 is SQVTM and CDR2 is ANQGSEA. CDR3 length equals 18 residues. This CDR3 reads CSVEDYASGSSGANVLTF. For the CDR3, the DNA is TGCAGCGTTGAAGATTACGCTAGCGGGTCCTCTGGGGCCAACGTCCTGACTTTC. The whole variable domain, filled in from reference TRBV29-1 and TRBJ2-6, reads SAVISQKPSRDICQRGTSLTIQCQVDSQVTMMFWYRQQPGQSLTLIATANQGSEATYESGFVIDKFPISRPNLTFSTLTVSNMSPEDSSIYLCSVEDYASGSSGANVLTFGAGSRLTVL.

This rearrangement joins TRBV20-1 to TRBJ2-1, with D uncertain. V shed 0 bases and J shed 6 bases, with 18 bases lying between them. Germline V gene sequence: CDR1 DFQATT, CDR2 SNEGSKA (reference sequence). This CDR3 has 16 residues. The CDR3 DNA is TGCAGTGCTAGAGATATTGGTAGCCGGTATTTCAATGAGCAGTTCTTC. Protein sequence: CSARDIGSRYFNEQFF.

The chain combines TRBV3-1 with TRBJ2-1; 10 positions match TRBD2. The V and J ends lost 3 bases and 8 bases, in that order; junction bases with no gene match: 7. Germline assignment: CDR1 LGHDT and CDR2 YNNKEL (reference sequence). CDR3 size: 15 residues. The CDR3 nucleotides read TGTGCCAGCAGCCACATACTAGCGGGGCCGGATGAGCAGTTCTTC. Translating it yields CASSHILAGPDEQFF.

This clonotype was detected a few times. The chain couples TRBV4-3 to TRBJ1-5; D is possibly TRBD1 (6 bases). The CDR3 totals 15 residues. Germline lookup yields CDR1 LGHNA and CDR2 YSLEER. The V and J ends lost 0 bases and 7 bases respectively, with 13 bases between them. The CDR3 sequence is CASSQEIGGGQPQHF. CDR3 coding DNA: TGCGCCAGCAGCCAAGAGATAGGGGGTGGGCAGCCCCAGCATTTT.

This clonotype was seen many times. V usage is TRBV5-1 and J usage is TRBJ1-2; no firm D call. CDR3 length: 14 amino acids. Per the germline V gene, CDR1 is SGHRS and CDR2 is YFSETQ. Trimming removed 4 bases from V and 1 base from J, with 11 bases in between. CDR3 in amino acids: CASSPLPDNYGYTF. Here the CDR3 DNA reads TGCGCCAGCAGCCCCTTACCGGATAACTATGGCTACACCTTC. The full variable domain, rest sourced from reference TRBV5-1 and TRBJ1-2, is KAGVTQTPRYLIKTRGQQVTLSCSPISGHRSVSWYQQTPGQGLQFLFEYFSETQRNKGNFPGRFSGRQFSNSRSEMNVSTLELGDSALYLCASSPLPDNYGYTFGSGTRLTVV.

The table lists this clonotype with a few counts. The CDR3 DNA reads as TGCAGCGTTGAAGGGGCTCTCACAGCTTTCTTT. Its protein is CSVEGALTAFF. The rearrangement links TRBV29-1 to TRBJ1-1; D not resolved. CDR3 length equals 11 residues. V was clipped by 1 base and J by 10 bases, with 10 bases between them. In germline, CDR1 is SQVTM, CDR2 ANQGSEA.

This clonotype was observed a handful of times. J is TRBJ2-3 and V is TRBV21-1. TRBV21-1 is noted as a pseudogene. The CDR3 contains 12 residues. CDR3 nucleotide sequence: TGTGCCAGCACCAAAGCCACAGATACGCAGTATTTT. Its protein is CASTKATDTQYF.

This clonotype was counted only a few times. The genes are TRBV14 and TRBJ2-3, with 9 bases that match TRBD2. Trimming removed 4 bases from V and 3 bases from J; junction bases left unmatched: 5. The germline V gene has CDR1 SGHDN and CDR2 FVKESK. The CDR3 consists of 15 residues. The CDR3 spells CASSPYSGRTDTQYF. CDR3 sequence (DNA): TGTGCCAGCAGCCCCTATAGCGGGAGAACAGATACGCAGTATTTT.

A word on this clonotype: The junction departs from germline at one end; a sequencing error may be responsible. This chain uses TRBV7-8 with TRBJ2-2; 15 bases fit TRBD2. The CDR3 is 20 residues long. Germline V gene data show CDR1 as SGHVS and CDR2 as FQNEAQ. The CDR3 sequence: CASSLPGLAGGLSNTAELFF. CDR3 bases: TGTGCCAGCAGCCTGCCGGGACTAGCGGGAGGCCTTTCGAACACCGCGGAGCTGTTTTTT.

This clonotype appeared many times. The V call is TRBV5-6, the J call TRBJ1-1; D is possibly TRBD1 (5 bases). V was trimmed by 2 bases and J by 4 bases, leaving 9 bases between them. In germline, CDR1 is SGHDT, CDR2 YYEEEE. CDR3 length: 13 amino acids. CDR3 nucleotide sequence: TGTGCCAGCAGCTTCTGGGGGGGCACTGAAGCTTTCTTT. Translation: CASSFWGGTEAFF.

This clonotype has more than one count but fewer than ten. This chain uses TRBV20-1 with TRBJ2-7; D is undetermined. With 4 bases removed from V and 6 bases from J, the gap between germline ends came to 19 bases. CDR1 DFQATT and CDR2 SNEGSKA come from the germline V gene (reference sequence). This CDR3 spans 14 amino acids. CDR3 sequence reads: CSATHQYPTPEQYF. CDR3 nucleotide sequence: TGCAGTGCTACCCACCAGTACCCGACCCCCGAGCAGTACTTC.